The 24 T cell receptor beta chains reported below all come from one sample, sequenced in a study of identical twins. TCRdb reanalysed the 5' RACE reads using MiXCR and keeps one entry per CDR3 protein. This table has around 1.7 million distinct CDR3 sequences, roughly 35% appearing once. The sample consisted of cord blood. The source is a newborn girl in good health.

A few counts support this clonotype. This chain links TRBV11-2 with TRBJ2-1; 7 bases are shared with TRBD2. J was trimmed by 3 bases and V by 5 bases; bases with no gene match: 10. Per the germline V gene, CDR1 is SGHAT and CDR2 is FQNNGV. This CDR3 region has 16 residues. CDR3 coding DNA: TGTGCCAGCAGCGGGGCTCTAGCGGCCGTCTACAATGAGCAGTTCTTC. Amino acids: CASSGALAAVYNEQFF.

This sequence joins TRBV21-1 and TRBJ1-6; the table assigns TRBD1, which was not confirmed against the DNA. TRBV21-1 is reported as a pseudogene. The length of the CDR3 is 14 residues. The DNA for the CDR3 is TGTGCCGTGCCCCGGGACGGCGGCCATTCACCCCTCCACTTT. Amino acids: CAVPRDGGHSPLHF.

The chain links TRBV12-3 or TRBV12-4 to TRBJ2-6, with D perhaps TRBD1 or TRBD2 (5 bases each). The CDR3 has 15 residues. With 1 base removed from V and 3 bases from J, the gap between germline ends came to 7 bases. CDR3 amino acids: CASSLGGVGANVLTF. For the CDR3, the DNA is TGTGCCAGCAGTTTAGGAGGGGTTGGGGCCAACGTCCTGACTTTC.

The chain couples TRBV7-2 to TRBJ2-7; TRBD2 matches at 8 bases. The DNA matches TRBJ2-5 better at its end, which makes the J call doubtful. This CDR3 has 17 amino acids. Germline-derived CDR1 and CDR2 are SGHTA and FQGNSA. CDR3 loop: CASSLASFSGNGETQYF. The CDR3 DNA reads TGTGCCAGCAGCTTAGCTAGTTTTAGCGGGAACGGGGAGACCCAGTACTTC.

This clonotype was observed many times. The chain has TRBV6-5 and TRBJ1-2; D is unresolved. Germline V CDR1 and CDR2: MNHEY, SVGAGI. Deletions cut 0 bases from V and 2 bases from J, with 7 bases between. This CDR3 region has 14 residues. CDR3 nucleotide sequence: TGTGCCAGCAGTTACTCGCGGGGAAACTATGGCTACACCTTC. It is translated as CASSYSRGNYGYTF.

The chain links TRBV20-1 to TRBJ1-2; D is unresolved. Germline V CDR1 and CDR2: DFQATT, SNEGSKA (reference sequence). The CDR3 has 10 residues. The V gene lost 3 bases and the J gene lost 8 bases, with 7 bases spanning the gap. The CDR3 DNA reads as TGCAGTGCTAGTCGCCGGGGCTACACCTTC. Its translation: CSASRRGYTF.

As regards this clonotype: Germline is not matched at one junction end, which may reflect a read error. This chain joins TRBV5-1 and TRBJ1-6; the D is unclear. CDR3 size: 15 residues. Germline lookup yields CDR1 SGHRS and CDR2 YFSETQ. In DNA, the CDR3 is TGCGCCAGCAGGGAGGGCGGCCCCTATAATTCACCCCCCCACTTT. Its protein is CASREGGPYNSPPHF.

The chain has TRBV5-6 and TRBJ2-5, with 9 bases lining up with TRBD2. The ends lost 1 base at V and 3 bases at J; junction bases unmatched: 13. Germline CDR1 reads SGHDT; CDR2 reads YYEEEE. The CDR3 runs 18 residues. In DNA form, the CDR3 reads TGTGCCAGCAGCTTGCTGACTAGCGGCCCGAGAGCCAAAGAGACCCAGTACTTC. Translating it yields CASSLLTSGPRAKETQYF. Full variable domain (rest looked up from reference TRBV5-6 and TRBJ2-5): DAGVTQSPTHLIKTRGQQVTLRCSPKSGHDTVSWYQQALGQGPQFIFQYYEEEERQRGNFPDRFSGHQFPNYSSELNVNALLLGDSALYLCASSLLTSGPRAKETQYFGPGTRLLVL.

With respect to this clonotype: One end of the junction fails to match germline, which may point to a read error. CDR3: CASCPSTGNAEAFF. The CDR3 nucleotides read TGCGCCAGCTGTCCGAGCACGGGGAACGCTGAAGCTTTCTTT. The V and J genes are TRBV5-1 and TRBJ1-1, with D hard to call. The germline V gene has CDR1 SGHRS and CDR2 YFSETQ. This CDR3 has 14 amino acids.

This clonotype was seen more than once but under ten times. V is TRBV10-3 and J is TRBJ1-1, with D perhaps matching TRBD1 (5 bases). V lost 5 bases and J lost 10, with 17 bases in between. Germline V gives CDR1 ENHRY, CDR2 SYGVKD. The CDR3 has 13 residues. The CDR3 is CAISLESGGGAFF. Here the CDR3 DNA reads TGTGCCATCAGTCTGGAAAGCGGGGGTGGAGCTTTCTTT.

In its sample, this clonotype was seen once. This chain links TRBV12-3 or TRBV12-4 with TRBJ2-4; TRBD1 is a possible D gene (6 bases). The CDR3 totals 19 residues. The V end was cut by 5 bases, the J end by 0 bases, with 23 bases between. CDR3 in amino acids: CASSPNPPPGHLAKNIQYF. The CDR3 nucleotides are TGTGCCAGCAGTCCGAACCCTCCTCCGGGACACTTAGCCAAAAACATTCAGTACTTC.

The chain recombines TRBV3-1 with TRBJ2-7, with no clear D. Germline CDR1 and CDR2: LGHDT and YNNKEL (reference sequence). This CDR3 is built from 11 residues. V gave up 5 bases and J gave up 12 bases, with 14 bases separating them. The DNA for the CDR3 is TGTGCCAGCAGCTTACGAACCTTCCTGTACTTC. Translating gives CASSLRTFLYF.

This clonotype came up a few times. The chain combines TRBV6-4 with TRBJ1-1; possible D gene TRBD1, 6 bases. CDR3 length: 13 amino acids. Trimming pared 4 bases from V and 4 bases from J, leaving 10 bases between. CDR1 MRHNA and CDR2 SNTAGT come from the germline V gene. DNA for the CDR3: TGTGCCAGCAGTGGGACCAGGGGCACTGAAGCTTTCTTT. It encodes CASSGTRGTEAFF.

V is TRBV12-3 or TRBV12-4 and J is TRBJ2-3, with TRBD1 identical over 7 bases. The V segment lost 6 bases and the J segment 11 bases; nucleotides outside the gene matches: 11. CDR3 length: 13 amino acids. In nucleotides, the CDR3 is TGTGCCAGCAGGACAGGGAGCGCAGATGTGCAGTATTTT. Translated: CASRTGSADVQYF.

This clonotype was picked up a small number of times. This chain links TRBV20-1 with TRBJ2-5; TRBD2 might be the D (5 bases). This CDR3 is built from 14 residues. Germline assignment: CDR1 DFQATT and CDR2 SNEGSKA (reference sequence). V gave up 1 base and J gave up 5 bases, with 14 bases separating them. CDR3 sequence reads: CSARGRTYGETQYF. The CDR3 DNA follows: TGCAGTGCTAGAGGGAGGACCTACGGGGAGACCCAGTACTTC.

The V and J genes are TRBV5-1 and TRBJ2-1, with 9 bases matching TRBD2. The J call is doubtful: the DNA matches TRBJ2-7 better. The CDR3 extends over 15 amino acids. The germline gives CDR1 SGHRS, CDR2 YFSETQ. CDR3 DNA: TGCGCCAGCAGCTTGCCTAGCGGGGTCCACAATGAGCAGTACTTC. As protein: CASSLPSGVHNEQYF.

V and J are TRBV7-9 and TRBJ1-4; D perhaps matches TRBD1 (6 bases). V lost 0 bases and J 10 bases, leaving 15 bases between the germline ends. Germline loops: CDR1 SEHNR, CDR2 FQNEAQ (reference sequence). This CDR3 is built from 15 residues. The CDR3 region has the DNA TGTGCCAGCAGCTTAGCTGGAATCACAGGGAGAAAACTGTTTTTT. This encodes CASSLAGITGRKLFF.

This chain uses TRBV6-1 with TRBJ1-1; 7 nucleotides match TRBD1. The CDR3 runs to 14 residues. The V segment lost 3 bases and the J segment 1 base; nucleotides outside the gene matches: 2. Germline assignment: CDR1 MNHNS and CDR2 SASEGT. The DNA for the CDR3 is TGTGCCAGCAGTGAGTACAGGGGGAACACTGAAGCTTTCTTT. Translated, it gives CASSEYRGNTEAFF.

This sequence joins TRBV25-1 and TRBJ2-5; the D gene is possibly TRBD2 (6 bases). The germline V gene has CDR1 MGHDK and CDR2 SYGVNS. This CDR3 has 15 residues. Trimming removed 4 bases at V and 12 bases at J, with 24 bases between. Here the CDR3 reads CASSVNPGLESGKYF. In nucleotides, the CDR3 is TGTGCCAGCAGTGTGAACCCGGGACTCGAGTCCGGAAAGTACTTC.

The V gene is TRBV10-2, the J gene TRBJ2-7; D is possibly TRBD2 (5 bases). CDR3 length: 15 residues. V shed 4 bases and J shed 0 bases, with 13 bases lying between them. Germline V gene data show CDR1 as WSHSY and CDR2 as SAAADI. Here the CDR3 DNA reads TGCGCCAGCAGTGGGTCCGGGAATCCCTCCTACGAGCAGTACTTC. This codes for CASSGSGNPSYEQYF.

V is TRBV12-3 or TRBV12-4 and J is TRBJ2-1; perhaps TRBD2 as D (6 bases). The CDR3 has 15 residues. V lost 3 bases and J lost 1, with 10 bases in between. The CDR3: CASSFTSYSYNEQFF. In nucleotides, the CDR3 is TGTGCCAGCAGTTTTACTAGCTATTCCTACAATGAGCAGTTCTTC.

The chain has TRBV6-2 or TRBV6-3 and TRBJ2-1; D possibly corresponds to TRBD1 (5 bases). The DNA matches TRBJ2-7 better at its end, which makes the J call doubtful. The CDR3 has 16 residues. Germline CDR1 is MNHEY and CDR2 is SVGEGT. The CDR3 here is CASSHLGVGAYNEQYF. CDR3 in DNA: TGTGCCAGCAGCCACCTAGGGGTTGGCGCCTACAATGAGCAGTACTTC.

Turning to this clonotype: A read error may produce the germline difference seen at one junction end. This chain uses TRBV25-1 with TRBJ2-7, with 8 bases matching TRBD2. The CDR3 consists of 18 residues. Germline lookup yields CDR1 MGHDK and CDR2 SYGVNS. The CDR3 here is CASSELPRYSGMNYKQYF. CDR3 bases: TGTGCCAGCAGTGAACTCCCCCGGTATAGCGGGATGAACTACAAGCAGTACTTC.

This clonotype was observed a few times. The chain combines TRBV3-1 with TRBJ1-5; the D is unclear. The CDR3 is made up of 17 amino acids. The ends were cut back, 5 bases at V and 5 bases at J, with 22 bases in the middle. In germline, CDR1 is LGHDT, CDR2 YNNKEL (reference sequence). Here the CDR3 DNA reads TGTGCCAGCAGCAACGGAGGTCCCAAACCTTCTTATCAGCCCCAGCATTTT. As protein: CASSNGGPKPSYQPQHF.